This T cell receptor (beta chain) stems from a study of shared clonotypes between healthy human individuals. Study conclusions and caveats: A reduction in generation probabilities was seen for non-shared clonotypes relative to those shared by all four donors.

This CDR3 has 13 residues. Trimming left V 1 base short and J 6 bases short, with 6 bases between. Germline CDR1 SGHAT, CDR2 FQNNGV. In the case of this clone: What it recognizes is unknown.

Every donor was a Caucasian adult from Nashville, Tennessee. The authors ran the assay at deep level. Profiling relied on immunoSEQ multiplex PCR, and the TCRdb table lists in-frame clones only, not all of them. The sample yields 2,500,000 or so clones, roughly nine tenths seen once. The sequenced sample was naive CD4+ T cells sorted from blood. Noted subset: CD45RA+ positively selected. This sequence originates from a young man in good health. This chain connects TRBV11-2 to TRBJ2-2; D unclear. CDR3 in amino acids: CASSLGGPGELFF. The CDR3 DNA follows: TGTGCCAGCAGCTTAGGTGGGCCCGGGGAGCTGTTTTTT.